This T cell receptor beta chain was sequenced for a study of neurological immune-mediated disorders. The ends were cut back, 2 bases at V and 1 base at J, with 11 bases in the middle. This CDR3 comprises 15 residues. In germline, CDR1 is MNHNY, CDR2 SVGAGI (reference sequence). TCRdb used MiXCR to reprocess the 5' RACE reads, holding one entry per CDR3 protein. The sample holds about 60,000 distinct CDR3 sequences, roughly 3.5% seen once. This clonotype was seen repeatedly, ten times or more. The clonotype originates from a woman between 45 and 65 years old with multiple sclerosis. The chain joins TRBV6-6 to TRBJ1-1; D possibly corresponds to TRBD1 (6 bases). The sample taken for sequencing was PBMCs. The DNA of the CDR3 is TGTGCCAGCAGTTACGGGGGGCGGAAGAACACTGAAGCTTTCTTT. Protein: CASSYGGRKNTEAFF.